The 24 T cell receptor beta chains reported below all come from one sample, sequenced in a study of T cell repertoires in cytomegalovirus infection. No antigen has been assigned to these receptors. TCRdb analysed the reads with MiXCR anew, one entry per CDR3 protein. The profile shows under 850,000 distinct CDR3 sequences, approximately 33% of them singletons. The source was cultured PBMCs, collected from culture after CMV antigen stimulation. The receptors were gathered from a human donor in good health (CMV status not recorded). Some clones in this sample may be carry-over from other donors' samples.

This clonotype has just a few counts. The CDR3 protein is CASSGVYKNIQYF. The CDR3 DNA sequence: TGTGCCAGCAGCGGGGTGTACAAAAACATTCAGTACTTC. The rearrangement uses TRBV11-2 and TRBJ2-4; D gene uncertain. This CDR3 contains 13 residues. Trimming took off 5 bases at V and 3 bases at J, with 8 bases between the two ends. The germline V gene encodes CDR1 SGHAT and CDR2 FQNNGV.

The rearrangement links TRBV6-5 to TRBJ2-1; maybe TRBD2 (6 bases). The CDR3 is 17 amino acids. The germline gives CDR1 MNHEY, CDR2 SVGAGI. Between the trimmed V and J ends, which lost 6 bases and 0 bases, there was a span of 18 bases. The CDR3 DNA sequence: TGTGCCAGCAGACGCTCCGGATTAGCGGACTCCTACAATGAGCAGTTCTTC. As protein: CASRRSGLADSYNEQFF.

This clonotype came up a few times. The chain has TRBV7-9 and TRBJ2-1, with 9 bases that match TRBD2. Looked up from germline, CDR1 is SEHNR and CDR2 is FQNEAQ (reference sequence). The CDR3 contains 20 residues. V was pared by 2 bases and J by 6 bases, with 20 bases of the junction left unmatched. The CDR3 DNA reads TGTGCCAGCAGCTTATCGATCTCCACTTCTGGGCGGGAGGGCCGCAATGAGCAGTTCTTC. Protein sequence: CASSLSISTSGREGRNEQFF.

V is TRBV12-3 or TRBV12-4 and J is TRBJ1-2; no firm D call. The CDR3 is made up of 12 amino acids. Trimming took 3 bases from V and 6 from J, leaving 8 bases between them. CDR3 DNA sequence: TGTGCCAGCAGTTTGATCGAGAATGGCTACACCTTC. Its protein product is CASSLIENGYTF.

There are a few counts of this clonotype. The rearrangement joins TRBV6-2 or TRBV6-3 to TRBJ2-3; D not resolved. The CDR3 has 14 amino acids. Germline CDR1 and CDR2: MNHEY and SVGEGT. Trimming stripped 6 bases from V and 4 bases from J, with 14 bases between. The CDR3 loop reads CASSQRVPADTQYF. The CDR3 nucleotides read TGTGCCAGCAGCCAACGGGTGCCCGCAGATACGCAGTATTTT.

V gene TRBV27 combines with J gene TRBJ2-1, with a tentative D call TRBD2 (5 bases). Germline-derived CDR1 and CDR2 are MNHEY and SMNVEV (reference sequence). V was shortened by 1 base and J by 0 bases, with 13 bases between the two germline ends. There are 17 residues in the CDR3. CDR3 DNA sequence: TGTGCCAGCAGTTTATGGGAGAACCCCAGCTCCTACAATGAGCAGTTCTTC. This codes for CASSLWENPSSYNEQFF.

This clonotype has at least ten counts. The rearrangement joins TRBV7-2 to TRBJ1-4; unclear D gene. V was clipped by 6 bases and J by 4 bases, with 12 bases between them. Germline CDR1 is SGHTA and CDR2 is FQGNSA. The CDR3 contains 14 residues. The CDR3 reads CASRIGPFNEKLFF. The DNA of the CDR3 is TGTGCCAGCAGGATAGGTCCCTTTAATGAAAAACTGTTTTTT.

This clonotype was counted many times. The V and J genes are TRBV7-2 and TRBJ2-1; D may be TRBD2 (6 bases). Germline V gene data show CDR1 as SGHTA and CDR2 as FQGNSA. This CDR3 is built from 15 residues. Trimming took 5 bases from V and 0 from J, leaving 11 bases between them. CDR3 residues: CASSPSGSSYNEQFF. CDR3 coding DNA: TGTGCCAGCAGCCCAAGCGGGTCCTCCTACAATGAGCAGTTCTTC.

The chain carries TRBV20-1 and TRBJ2-1; 7 nucleotides line up with TRBD2. The V and J ends lost 0 bases and 2 bases, in that order; junction bases with no gene match: 10. This CDR3 comprises 17 residues. Per the germline V gene, CDR1 is DFQATT and CDR2 is SNEGSKA (reference sequence). As DNA, the CDR3 is TGCAGTGCTAGAGATGCGACGGGACTACCGACCTACAATGAGCAGTTCTTC. It specifies CSARDATGLPTYNEQFF.

This clonotype was seen a few times. The rearrangement uses TRBV7-6 and TRBJ2-1; 8 bases agree with TRBD1. This CDR3 is 16 amino acids long. Germline V gene data show CDR1 as SGHVS and CDR2 as FNYEAQ. V shed 5 bases and J 7 bases; nucleotides not matched to a gene: 13. CDR3 in amino acids: CASSRYRGELTNEQFF. In DNA, the CDR3 is TGTGCCAGCAGCCGCTACAGGGGGGAGCTGACGAATGAGCAGTTCTTC.

The V and J genes are TRBV24-1 and TRBJ2-5; D is unresolved. CDR3 size: 12 residues. V was cut by 6 bases and J by 3 bases, with 7 bases left in between. Germline V gives CDR1 KGHDR, CDR2 SFDVKD. DNA of the CDR3: TGTGCCACCAGTTCCAGAAAAGAGACCCAGTACTTC. This gives the protein CATSSRKETQYF.

The gene calls are TRBV30 and TRBJ1-2; perhaps TRBD1 as D (6 bases). V gave up 2 bases and J gave up 4 bases, with 17 bases separating them. Germline V lookup: CDR1 GTSNPN, CDR2 SVGIG (reference sequence). There are 15 residues in the CDR3. The CDR3 DNA sequence: TGTGCCTGGAGTATACGGGCGGGACACCCCTATGGCTACACCTTC. Its translation: CAWSIRAGHPYGYTF.

This chain joins TRBV6-2 or TRBV6-3 and TRBJ2-1; TRBD2 aligns across 8 bases. J gave up 5 bases and V 9 bases, and 12 bases lay outside the gene matches. The V gene's germline CDR1 is MNHEY and CDR2 SVGEGT. The CDR3 runs 15 residues. The CDR3: CASERWLAGHNEQFF. CDR3 coding DNA: TGTGCCAGTGAGCGTTGGCTAGCGGGCCACAATGAGCAGTTCTTC.

This rearrangement joins TRBV5-4 to TRBJ2-1; no clear D. This CDR3 comprises 17 residues. V lost 3 bases and J 2 bases, leaving 18 bases between the germline ends. Germline V gene lookup returns CDR1 SGHNT and CDR2 YYREEE (reference sequence). CDR3: CASSSPGPGIAYNEQFF. DNA for the CDR3: TGTGCCAGCAGCTCCCCGGGCCCGGGCATCGCCTACAATGAGCAGTTCTTC. The whole variable domain, remainder taken from reference TRBV5-4 and TRBJ2-1, is ETGVTQSPTHLIKTRGQQVTLRCSSQSGHNTVSWYQQALGQGPQFIFQYYREEENGRGNFPPRFSGLQFPNYSSELNVNALELDDSALYLCASSSPGPGIAYNEQFFGPGTRLTVL.

The chain uses TRBV10-3 and TRBJ2-1; 8 bases are a match to TRBD2. The CDR3 has 12 residues. With V trimmed by 1 base and J by 11 bases, 1 base remained unmatched. Germline loops: CDR1 ENHRY, CDR2 SYGVKD. CDR3 loop: CAISEYSGKQFF. CDR3 sequence (DNA): TGTGCCATCAGTGAGTATAGCGGGAAGCAGTTCTTC.

The chain couples TRBV5-1 to TRBJ2-1; maybe TRBD2 (5 bases). CDR1 is SGHRS and CDR2 is YFSETQ in the germline V gene. Trimming removed 0 bases at V and 7 bases at J, with 14 bases between. There are 15 residues in the CDR3. CDR3 protein: CASSLGSEEGNEQFF. The CDR3 DNA follows: TGCGCCAGCAGCTTGGGATCTGAAGAGGGTAATGAGCAGTTCTTC.

Only a few counts were recorded for this clonotype. The chain uses TRBV6-1 and TRBJ2-3; D could derive from TRBD1 or TRBD2 (5 bases each). Germline lookup yields CDR1 MNHNS and CDR2 SASEGT. V was shortened by 7 bases and J by 8 bases, with 19 bases between the two germline ends. CDR3 length: 14 residues. The DNA for the CDR3 is TGTGCCAGCACCGGGACGGAGGTTACTGGTACGCAGTATTTT. Translated, it gives CASTGTEVTGTQYF.

This chain links TRBV7-2 with TRBJ2-2; D unresolved. The CDR3 has 11 residues. Germline values: CDR1 SGHTA, CDR2 FQGNSA. The V and J ends lost 5 bases and 7 bases respectively, with 5 bases between them. The DNA of the CDR3 is TGTGCCAGCAGCCCCTACGGGGAGCTGTTTTTT. Translated, it gives CASSPYGELFF.

The chain links TRBV7-2 to TRBJ2-1; 8 bases align to TRBD2. The CDR3 totals 16 residues. From germline, CDR1 is SGHTA and CDR2 FQGNSA. V dropped 4 bases and J dropped 8; count of bases not matched to a gene: 13. The CDR3 nucleotides are TGTGCCAGCAGCTCCCCGGAGGGGACTAGACTCCATGAGCAGTTCTTC. It is translated as CASSSPEGTRLHEQFF.

This clonotype occurred a few times. The V gene is TRBV5-1, the J gene TRBJ2-3; D perhaps matches TRBD1 (5 bases). Trimming shortened V by 3 bases and J by 5 bases, and 16 bases separated the two germline ends. CDR3 length: 15 amino acids. Germline CDR1 and CDR2: SGHRS and YFSETQ. The CDR3 spells CASSSPEGAGDTQYF. CDR3 DNA: TGCGCCAGCAGCTCGCCCGAAGGGGCAGGAGATACGCAGTATTTT.

There are a few counts of this clonotype. The chain recombines TRBV6-5 with TRBJ2-5; D gene uncertain. The CDR3 runs 14 residues. CDR1 and CDR2 from the germline V gene are MNHEY and SVGAGI. V was clipped by 5 bases and J by 1 base, with 11 bases between them. This CDR3 reads CASSPHKVQETQYF. CDR3 sequence (DNA): TGTGCCAGCAGTCCCCACAAAGTCCAAGAGACCCAGTACTTC.

There are a few counts of this clonotype. The rearrangement links TRBV5-4 to TRBJ2-2; 15 bases align to TRBD2. V shed 4 bases, J shed 6 bases, and the junction held 4 bases outside the gene matches. CDR1 is SGHNT and CDR2 is YYREEE in the germline V gene (reference sequence). The CDR3 has 16 residues. In DNA, the CDR3 is TGTGCCAGCAGCCCCGGGACTAGCGGGAGGTCCGGGGAGCTGTTTTTT. Its translation is CASSPGTSGRSGELFF.

The V gene is TRBV7-2, the J gene TRBJ1-5; D gene ambiguous. V was shortened by 5 bases and J by 7 bases, with 15 bases between the two germline ends. CDR1 and CDR2 from the germline V gene are SGHTA and FQGNSA. The CDR3 extends over 14 amino acids. The CDR3 region is CASSRVRVIQPQHF. CDR3 bases: TGTGCCAGCAGCCGCGTACGGGTTATACAGCCCCAGCATTTT. The full variable domain, rest sourced from reference TRBV7-2 and TRBJ1-5, is GAGVSQSPSNKVTEKGKDVELRCDPISGHTALYWYRQSLGQGLEFLIYFQGNSAPDKSGLPSDRFSAERTGGSVSTLTIQRTQQEDSAVYLCASSRVRVIQPQHFGDGTRLSIL.

The gene calls are TRBV10-3 and TRBJ2-3; TRBD2 is a possible D gene (5 bases). The CDR3 runs to 15 residues. V was pared by 6 bases and J by 6 bases, with 19 bases between. CDR1 is ENHRY, CDR2 SYGVKD, per germline. The CDR3 DNA is TGTGCCATCAGCGAAGGAGGCGGGTATTCGGATACGCAGTATTTT. It specifies CAISEGGGYSDTQYF.